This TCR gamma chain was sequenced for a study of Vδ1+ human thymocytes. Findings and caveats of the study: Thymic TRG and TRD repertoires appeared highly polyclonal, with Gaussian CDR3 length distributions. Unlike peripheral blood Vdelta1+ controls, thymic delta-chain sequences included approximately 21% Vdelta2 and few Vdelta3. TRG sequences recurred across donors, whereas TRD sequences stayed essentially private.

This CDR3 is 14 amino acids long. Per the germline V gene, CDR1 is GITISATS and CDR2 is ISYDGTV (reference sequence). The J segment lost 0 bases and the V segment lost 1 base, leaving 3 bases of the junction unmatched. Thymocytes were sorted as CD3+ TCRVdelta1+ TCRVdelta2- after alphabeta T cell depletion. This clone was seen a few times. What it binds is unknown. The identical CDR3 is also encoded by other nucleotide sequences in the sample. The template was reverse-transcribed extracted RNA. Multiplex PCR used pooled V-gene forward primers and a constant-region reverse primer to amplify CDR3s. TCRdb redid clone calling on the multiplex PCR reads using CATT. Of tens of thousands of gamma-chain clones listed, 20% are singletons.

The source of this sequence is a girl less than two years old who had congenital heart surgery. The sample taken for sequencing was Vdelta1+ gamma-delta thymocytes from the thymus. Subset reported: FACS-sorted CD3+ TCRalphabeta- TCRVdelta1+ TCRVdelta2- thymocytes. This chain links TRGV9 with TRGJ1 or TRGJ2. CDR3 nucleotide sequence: TGTGCCTTGTGGGAGGTATCGAATTATTATAAGAAACTCTTT. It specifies CALWEVSNYYKKLF.